This T cell receptor (beta chain) was retrieved from a study of T cells in Graves' hyperthyroidism and ophthalmopathy. From RNA transcripts, TCR beta CDR3 regions were amplified. The primer set for the first-round RT-PCR of the TCR CDR3 was HTBI. TCRdb reprocessed the multiplex PCR reads via MiXCR and lists one record per CDR3 protein. The data show about half a million distinct CDR3 sequences, with more than 20% seen just once and about a quarter held by the top ten. In this sample, this clonotype turned up many times. The sequenced sample was blood. This receptor was taken from a man younger than 35 with Graves' hyperthyroidism.

The CDR3 protein is CASSLSDRAYEQYF. The DNA of the CDR3 is TGTGCCAGCAGTCTCAGTGACAGGGCCTACGAGCAGTACTTC. The chain combines TRBV14 with TRBJ2-7, with 7 bases that match TRBD1. Per germline, CDR1 SGHDN and CDR2 FVKESK. This CDR3 contains 14 residues. Germline trimming cut 6 bases from V and 2 bases from J; bases unmatched to any gene: 7.